The 17 T cell receptor beta chains below were found in one sample sequenced in a study of OX40 agonist ivuxolimab in advanced cancers. Using immunoSEQ multiplex PCR, the repertoire was profiled, and TCRdb retains in-frame clones only, with some absent. The sample carries 66,000 or so clones, roughly 85% recorded once. The sequencing here drew on CD4+ or CD8+ T cells sorted from blood, taken in a trial of the OX40 agonist ivuxolimab. All receptors derive from an adult with an advanced solid tumor such as melanoma, head and neck, liver or kidney cancer.

V gene TRBV15 combines with J gene TRBJ1-4; 9 bases are shared with TRBD1. The length of the CDR3 is 16 residues. Germline V gene sequence: CDR1 LNHNV, CDR2 YYDKDF (reference sequence). The V segment lost 3 bases and the J segment 5 bases; nucleotides outside the gene matches: 7. The CDR3 loop is CATSRGIGQGNEKLFF. The CDR3 DNA reads TGTGCCACCAGCAGGGGTATTGGACAGGGGAATGAAAAACTGTTTTTT.

The chain links TRBV10-3 to TRBJ1-1; D unresolved. This CDR3 spans 13 amino acids. Germline V gene sequence: CDR1 ENHRY, CDR2 SYGVKD. V was clipped by 5 bases and J by 4 bases, with 11 bases between them. This CDR3 reads CAISLSDGTEAFF. DNA for the CDR3: TGTGCCATCAGTCTGTCGGACGGCACTGAAGCTTTCTTT.

This chain joins TRBV18 and TRBJ2-7; TRBD2 matches 10 bases. Trimming took 4 bases from V and 3 from J; bases not matched to a gene: 9. Germline CDR1 and CDR2: KGHSH and LQKENI. This CDR3 is 16 amino acids long. The DNA for the CDR3 is TGTGCCAGCTCACTATCTGGACTAGCGGCATACTACGAGCAGTACTTC. It encodes CASSLSGLAAYYEQYF.

The V and J genes are TRBV27 and TRBJ2-1, with D possibly being TRBD2 (5 bases). Germline-derived CDR1 and CDR2 are MNHEY and SMNVEV (reference sequence). The CDR3 totals 17 residues. Trimming removed 2 bases at V and 4 bases at J, with 18 bases between. This chain's CDR3 is CASSLPWRSSSYNEQFF. The CDR3 DNA is TGTGCCAGCAGTTTACCCTGGAGGTCGTCGAGTTACAATGAGCAGTTCTTC.

This chain uses TRBV9 with TRBJ2-1; 12 bases match TRBD2. V was clipped by 0 bases and J by 4 bases; unmatched bases: 14. This CDR3 comprises 20 residues. Germline values: CDR1 SGDLS, CDR2 YYNGEE. The CDR3 bases are TGTGCCAGCAGCGTAGATAGAGGGCTAGCGGGAGGGGGTAGATACAATGAGCAGTTCTTC. As protein: CASSVDRGLAGGGRYNEQFF.

The V gene is TRBV14, the J gene TRBJ1-3; D is uncertain. The V gene lost 1 base and the J gene lost 0 bases, with 10 bases spanning the gap. This CDR3 is 16 amino acids long. The germline V gene encodes CDR1 SGHDN and CDR2 FVKESK. The CDR3 spells CASSQAARSSGNTIYF. CDR3 DNA sequence: TGTGCCAGCAGCCAAGCCGCCAGGAGCTCTGGAAACACCATATATTTT.

The CDR3 DNA reads as TGTGCCAGCAGGCGCCTCCTGGGGCGGGAGGACCTAGCAGGAGATACGCAGTATTTT. It yields the protein CASRRLLGREDLAGDTQYF. The rearrangement joins TRBV5-4 to TRBJ2-3; 8 nucleotides line up with TRBD2. J was trimmed by 5 bases and V by 5 bases; bases with no gene match: 22. The CDR3 length is 19 residues. Germline CDR1 and CDR2: SGHNT and YYREEE (reference sequence).

The V and J genes are TRBV5-1 and TRBJ2-5; the match to TRBD1 covers 9 bases. This CDR3 spans 15 amino acids. The V gene's germline CDR1 is SGHRS and CDR2 YFSETQ. V gave up 4 bases and J gave up 2 bases; unmatched junction bases: 6. The CDR3 nucleotides are TGCGCCAGCAGCAGGGGACAGGGCCTACAAGAGACCCAGTACTTC. This sequence encodes CASSRGQGLQETQYF.

The chain uses TRBV2 and TRBJ2-2; 10 bases match TRBD2. J gave up 5 bases and V 4 bases, and 1 base lay outside the gene matches. The CDR3 is 14 residues long. The V gene's germline CDR1 is SNHLY and CDR2 FYNNEI. The CDR3, as DNA: TGTGCCAGCAGTGCACTAGCGGGGACCGGGGAGCTGTTTTTT. Encoded protein: CASSALAGTGELFF.

The rearrangement joins TRBV5-4 to TRBJ2-3; D not certain. Trimming shortened V by 2 bases and J by 6 bases, and 10 bases separated the two germline ends. The germline CDR1 and CDR2 sequences are SGHNT and YYREEE (reference sequence). The CDR3 extends over 13 amino acids. The CDR3 DNA reads TGTGCCAGCAGCTTATCGGCAATTGATACGCAGTATTTT. This translates into CASSLSAIDTQYF.

J is TRBJ2-6 and V is TRBV5-1, with 8 bases matching TRBD1. Germline V gene lookup returns CDR1 SGHRS and CDR2 YFSETQ. The V segment lost 3 bases and the J segment 1 base; nucleotides outside the gene matches: 6. The CDR3 length is 17 residues. Here the CDR3 reads CASSSGTGQSGANVLTF. The CDR3 coding sequence is TGCGCCAGCAGCTCCGGGACAGGACAATCTGGGGCCAACGTCCTGACTTTC.

This rearrangement joins TRBV5-1 to TRBJ2-1, with 13 nucleotides matching TRBD2. Trimming cost V 4 bases and J 1 base; bases outside gene matches: 11. CDR1 and CDR2 (germline): SGHRS, YFSETQ. The CDR3 is 19 residues long. CDR3 amino acids: CASSGGLAGFIESYNEQFF. The CDR3 DNA sequence: TGCGCCAGCAGCGGGGGACTAGCGGGGTTTATAGAGTCCTACAATGAGCAGTTCTTC.

In its sample, this clone was seen a few times. The chain carries TRBV5-1 and TRBJ2-7; D not certain. Germline V gene sequence: CDR1 SGHRS, CDR2 YFSETQ. The CDR3 has 14 residues. V shed 4 bases and J shed 6 bases, with 17 bases lying between them. The CDR3 spells CASSTGSPSAEQYF. The CDR3, as DNA: TGCGCCAGCAGCACGGGTTCCCCTTCCGCCGAGCAGTACTTC.

This chain links TRBV19 with TRBJ2-2, with 9 bases matching TRBD1. In germline, CDR1 is LNHDA, CDR2 SQIVND (reference sequence). CDR3 size: 15 residues. V was clipped by 7 bases and J by 3 bases; unmatched bases: 6. The CDR3 reads CASIGGQGHTGELFF. CDR3 coding DNA: TGTGCCAGTATAGGGGGACAGGGCCACACCGGGGAGCTGTTTTTT.

CDR3 protein: CATKPTGYTEAFF. CDR3 sequence (DNA): TGTGCCACCAAACCGACCGGTTACACTGAAGCTTTCTTT. The gene calls are TRBV6-1 and TRBJ1-1; D uncertain. The CDR3 contains 13 residues. Trimming stripped 10 bases from V and 3 bases from J, with 15 bases between. CDR1 is MNHNS, CDR2 SASEGT, per germline.

This chain links TRBV7-6 with TRBJ2-7; D may be TRBD2 (6 bases). The germline V and J ends were trimmed by 2 bases and 6 bases, with 14 bases remaining between them. This CDR3 has 14 amino acids. CDR1 is SGHVS and CDR2 is FNYEAQ in the germline V gene. CDR3 loop: CASSLIAAAAEQYF. CDR3 bases: TGTGCCAGCAGCTTAATAGCGGCCGCCGCCGAGCAGTACTTC.

V is TRBV9 and J is TRBJ1-2; D might be TRBD1 (5 bases). The length of the CDR3 is 15 residues. Trimming removed 0 bases at V and 8 bases at J, with 17 bases between. Germline values: CDR1 SGDLS, CDR2 YYNGEE. CDR3 protein: CASSVAPNTQGGYTF. CDR3 DNA sequence: TGTGCCAGCAGCGTAGCTCCCAACACCCAGGGCGGCTACACCTTC. Looking up the rest from reference TRBV9 and TRBJ1-2 gives the full variable domain: DSGVTQTPKHLITATGQRVTLRCSPRSGDLSVYWYQQSLDQGLQFLIQYYNGEERAKGNILERFSAQQFPDLHSELNLSSLELGDSALYFCASSVAPNTQGGYTFGSGTRLTVV.